The present T cell receptor (beta chain) was sequenced within a study of blood T cell repertoires in COVID-19. Across the study: Italy, Spain and the United States were the sources of the convalescent and acute COVID-19 samples. T cells, B-cell-depleted T cells, or PBMCs supplied cDNA or gDNA.

Germline trimming cut 6 bases from V and 6 bases from J; bases unmatched to any gene: 7. Germline V gives CDR1 MGHRA, CDR2 YSYEKL. The CDR3 is made up of 13 amino acids. In this sample, this clone turned up once. Cohort assignment relied on participant-reported clinical history. Original handling: From reference gene primer amplification, estimates of nucleated cell counts were derived. The protocol was immunoSEQ multiplex PCR, while the TCRdb copy is restricted to in-frame clones and leaves out a portion. V and J calls and clone size are copied from that table; D and trimming were computed from the DNA. The data hold about 220,000 clones, with around 87% observed a single time.

Sequencing was done on a sample of PBMCs or T cells enriched from blood (not recorded which). This TCR derives from a woman younger than 30 in a cohort exposed to, infected with or recovered from COVID-19 (not recorded which). V usage is TRBV4-1 and J usage is TRBJ2-7; 8 bases agree with TRBD1. The CDR3 bases are TGCGCCAGCAGTAGACAGGGGTTCGGCGAGCAGTACTTC. Translating it yields CASSRQGFGEQYF.